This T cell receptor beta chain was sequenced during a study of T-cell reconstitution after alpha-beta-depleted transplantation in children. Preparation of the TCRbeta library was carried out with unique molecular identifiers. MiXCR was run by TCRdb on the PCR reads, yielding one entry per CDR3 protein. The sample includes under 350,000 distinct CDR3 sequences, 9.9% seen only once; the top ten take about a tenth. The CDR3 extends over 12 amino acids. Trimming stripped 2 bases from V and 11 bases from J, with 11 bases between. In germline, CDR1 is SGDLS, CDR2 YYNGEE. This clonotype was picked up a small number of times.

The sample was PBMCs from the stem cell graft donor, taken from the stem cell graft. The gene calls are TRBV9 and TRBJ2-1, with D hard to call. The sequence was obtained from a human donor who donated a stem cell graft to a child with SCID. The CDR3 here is CASSVPRAQQFF. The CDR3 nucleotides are TGTGCCAGCAGCGTTCCAAGGGCCCAGCAGTTCTTC.